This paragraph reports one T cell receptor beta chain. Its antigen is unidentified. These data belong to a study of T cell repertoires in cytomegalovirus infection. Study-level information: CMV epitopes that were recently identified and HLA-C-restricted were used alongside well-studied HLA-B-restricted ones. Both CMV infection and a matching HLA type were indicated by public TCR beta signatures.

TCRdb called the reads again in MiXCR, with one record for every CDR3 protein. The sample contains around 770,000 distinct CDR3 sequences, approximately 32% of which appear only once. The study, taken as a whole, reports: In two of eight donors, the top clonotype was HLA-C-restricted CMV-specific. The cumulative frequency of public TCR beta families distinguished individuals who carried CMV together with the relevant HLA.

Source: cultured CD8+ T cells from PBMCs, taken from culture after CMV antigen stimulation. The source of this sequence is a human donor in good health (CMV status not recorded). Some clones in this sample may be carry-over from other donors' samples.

The CDR3 is CASSYQPGTDYNEQFF. Here the CDR3 DNA reads TGTGCCAGCAGCTATCAACCCGGGACGGATTACAATGAGCAGTTCTTC. The rearrangement joins TRBV9 to TRBJ2-1, with D perhaps assigned TRBD1 or TRBD2 (5 bases each). Germline V gene lookup returns CDR1 SGDLS and CDR2 YYNGEE. V lost 4 bases, J lost 4 bases, and 18 bases lay in between. This CDR3 region has 16 residues.